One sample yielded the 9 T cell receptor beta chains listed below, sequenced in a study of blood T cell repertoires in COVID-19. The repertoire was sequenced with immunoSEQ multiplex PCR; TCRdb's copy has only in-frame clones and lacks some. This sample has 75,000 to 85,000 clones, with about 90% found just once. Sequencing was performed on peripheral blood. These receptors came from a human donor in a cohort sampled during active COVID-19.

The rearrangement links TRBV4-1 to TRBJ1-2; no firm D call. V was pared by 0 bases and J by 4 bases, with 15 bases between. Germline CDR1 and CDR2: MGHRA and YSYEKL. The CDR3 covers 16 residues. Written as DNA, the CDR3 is TGCGCCAGCAGCCAAGATAGTCACACGGGATCCTATGGCTACACCTTC. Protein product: CASSQDSHTGSYGYTF.

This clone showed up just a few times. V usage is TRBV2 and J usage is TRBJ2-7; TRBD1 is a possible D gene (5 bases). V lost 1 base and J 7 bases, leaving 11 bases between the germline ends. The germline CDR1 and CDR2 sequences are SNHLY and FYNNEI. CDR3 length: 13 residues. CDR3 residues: CASSEVRVGEQYF. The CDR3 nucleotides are TGTGCCAGCAGTGAAGTCAGGGTAGGGGAGCAGTACTTC.

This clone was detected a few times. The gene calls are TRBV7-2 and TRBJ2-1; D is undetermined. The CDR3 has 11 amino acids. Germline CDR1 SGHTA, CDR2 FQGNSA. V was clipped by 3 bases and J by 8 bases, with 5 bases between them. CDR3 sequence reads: CASSFFDEQFF. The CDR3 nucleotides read TGTGCCAGCAGCTTTTTCGATGAGCAGTTCTTC.

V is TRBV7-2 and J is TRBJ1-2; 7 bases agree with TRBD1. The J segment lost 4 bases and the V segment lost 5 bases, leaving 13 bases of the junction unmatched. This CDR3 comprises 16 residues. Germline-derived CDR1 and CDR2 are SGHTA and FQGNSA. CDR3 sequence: CASSARDSLGIYGYTF. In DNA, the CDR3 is TGTGCCAGCAGCGCTCGGGACAGCCTAGGAATCTATGGCTACACCTTC.

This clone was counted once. The CDR3 bases are TGTGCCACCAGCAGAGATCCAACAGTTGGCAACACCATATATTTT. Residues: CATSRDPTVGNTIYF. The rearrangement uses TRBV15 and TRBJ1-3, with unresolved D. The germline V and J ends were trimmed by 0 bases and 7 bases, with 13 bases remaining between them. CDR3 length equals 15 residues. Germline V CDR1 and CDR2: LNHNV, YYDKDF (reference sequence). The whole variable domain, filled in from reference TRBV15 and TRBJ1-3, reads DAMVIQNPRYQVTQFGKPVTLSCSQTLNHNVMYWYQQKSSQAPKLLFHYYDKDFNNEADTPDNFQSRRPNTSFCFLDIRSPGLGDTAMYLCATSRDPTVGNTIYFGEGSWLTVV.

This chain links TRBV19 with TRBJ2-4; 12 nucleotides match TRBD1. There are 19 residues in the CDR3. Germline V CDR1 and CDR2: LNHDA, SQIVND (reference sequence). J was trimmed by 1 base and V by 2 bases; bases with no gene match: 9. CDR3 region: CASSIQPGQGAPAKNIQYF. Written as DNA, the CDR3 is TGTGCCAGTAGTATACAACCGGGACAGGGGGCGCCGGCCAAAAACATTCAGTACTTC.

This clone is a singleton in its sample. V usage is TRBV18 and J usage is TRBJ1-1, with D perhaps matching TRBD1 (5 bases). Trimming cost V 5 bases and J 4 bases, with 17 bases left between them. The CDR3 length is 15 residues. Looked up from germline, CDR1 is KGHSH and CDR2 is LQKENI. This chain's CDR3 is CASSWGGDPRTEAFF. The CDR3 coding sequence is TGTGCCAGCTCATGGGGGGGGGATCCCCGCACTGAAGCTTTCTTT.

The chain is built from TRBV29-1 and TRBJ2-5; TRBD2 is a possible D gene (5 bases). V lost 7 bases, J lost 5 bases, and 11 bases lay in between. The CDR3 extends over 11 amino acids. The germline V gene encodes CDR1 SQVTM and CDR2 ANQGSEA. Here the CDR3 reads CSATRAETQYF. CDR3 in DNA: TGCAGCGCGACGAGGGCGGAGACCCAGTACTTC.

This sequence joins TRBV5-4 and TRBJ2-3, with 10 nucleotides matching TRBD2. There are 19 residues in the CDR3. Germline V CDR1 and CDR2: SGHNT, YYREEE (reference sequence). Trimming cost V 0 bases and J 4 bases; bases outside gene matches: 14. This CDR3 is CASSLGGKAGGPRADTQYF. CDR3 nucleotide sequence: TGTGCCAGCAGCTTGGGGGGGAAAGCGGGAGGGCCTCGGGCAGATACGCAGTATTTT.